The 10 T cell receptor beta chains below come from one sample, sequenced in a study of identical twins. TCRdb used MiXCR to reprocess the 5' RACE reads, holding one entry per CDR3 protein. Here the sample spans about 1.7 million distinct CDR3 sequences, 25% to 35% being singletons. The sequenced sample was cord blood. Receptor source: a newborn girl in good health.

This chain uses TRBV7-2 with TRBJ2-7; D is unclear. Trimming pared 3 bases from V and 3 bases from J, leaving 9 bases between. Looked up from germline, CDR1 is SGHTA and CDR2 is FQGNSA. CDR3 length: 13 amino acids. The DNA for the CDR3 is TGTGCCAGCAGCTTCGGGCGGATCTACGAGCAGTACTTC. Its protein is CASSFGRIYEQYF.

The chain carries TRBV25-1 and TRBJ1-4, with TRBD1 matching 10 bases. Trimming removed 1 base from V and 8 bases from J; junction bases left unmatched: 4. Per germline, CDR1 MGHDK and CDR2 SYGVNS. The CDR3 is 15 amino acids. The CDR3 region has the DNA TGTGCCAGCAGTGAATTAGGACAGGGGGGCGAAAAACTGTTTTTT. It translates to CASSELGQGGEKLFF.

This clonotype was seen a handful of times. The chain links TRBV20-1 to TRBJ2-3; D may match TRBD1 or TRBD2 (5 bases each). The CDR3 is 13 residues long. Germline V gives CDR1 DFQATT, CDR2 SNEGSKA (reference sequence). The V and J ends lost 3 bases and 5 bases respectively, with 12 bases between them. CDR3: CSASQGRRDTQYF. As DNA, the CDR3 is TGCAGTGCTAGCCAGGGACGTCGAGATACGCAGTATTTT.

This chain joins TRBV20-1 and TRBJ2-7, with D possibly matching TRBD1 (6 bases). With 2 bases removed from V and 2 bases from J, the gap between germline ends came to 13 bases. Germline CDR1 and CDR2: DFQATT and SNEGSKA (reference sequence). CDR3 length: 14 residues. The chain's CDR3 is CSARHRVRAYEQYF. As DNA, the CDR3 is TGCAGTGCTAGACACAGGGTGAGGGCCTACGAGCAGTACTTC.

This sequence joins TRBV20-1 and TRBJ1-4; 9 bases are shared with TRBD1. Germline CDR1 and CDR2: DFQATT and SNEGSKA (reference sequence). J lost 7 bases, V lost 0 bases, and 6 bases had no gene match. This CDR3 contains 15 residues. The CDR3, as DNA: TGCAGTGCTAGAGATCCCGGGGACAGGGTTGAAAAACTGTTTTTT. Its protein product is CSARDPGDRVEKLFF.

V and J are TRBV6-5 and TRBJ1-5; 8 bases match TRBD1. This CDR3 contains 16 residues. The V gene's germline CDR1 is MNHEY and CDR2 SVGAGI. V shed 2 bases, J shed 7 bases, and the junction held 10 bases outside the gene matches. CDR3 loop: CASSYIGQGGTQPQHF. The CDR3 nucleotides read TGTGCCAGCAGTTACATTGGACAGGGTGGGACGCAGCCCCAGCATTTT.

The V call is TRBV24-1, the J call TRBJ2-2; the match to TRBD2 covers 13 bases. Germline V gene lookup returns CDR1 KGHDR and CDR2 SFDVKD. The CDR3 covers 18 residues. Unmatched junction bases numbered 14, after V lost 7 bases and J lost 7 bases. This chain's CDR3 is CATSPNPGLAGVVGELFF. The CDR3 DNA reads as TGTGCCACCAGCCCAAACCCCGGACTAGCGGGAGTGGTCGGGGAGCTGTTTTTT.

V is TRBV12-3 or TRBV12-4 and J is TRBJ2-1; 10 bases map to TRBD2. This CDR3 contains 13 residues. Trimming cost V 6 bases and J 8 bases; bases outside gene matches: 4. The CDR3 DNA sequence: TGTGCCAGCAGGCCCGGGACTAGCGATGAGCAGTTCTTC. It is translated as CASRPGTSDEQFF.

The J gene is TRBJ1-2, the V gene TRBV27; D may be TRBD1 (5 bases). The CDR3 contains 12 residues. CDR1 and CDR2 (germline): MNHEY, SMNVEV (reference sequence). V gave up 7 bases and J gave up 7 bases, with 13 bases separating them. CDR3 in amino acids: CASKGMVGGYTF. The CDR3 coding sequence is TGTGCCAGCAAGGGGATGGTCGGTGGCTACACCTTC.

Regarding this clonotype: An end of the junction differs from the germline gene, which may be a read error. CDR3 loop: CSARDGRQVNSPPHF. In DNA form, the CDR3 reads TGCAGTGCTAGAGATGGGCGACAGGTGAATTCACCCCCCCACTTT. J is TRBJ1-6 and V is TRBV20-1, with D perhaps TRBD1 (6 bases). The germline gives CDR1 DFQATT, CDR2 SNEGSKA (reference sequence). There are 15 residues in the CDR3.